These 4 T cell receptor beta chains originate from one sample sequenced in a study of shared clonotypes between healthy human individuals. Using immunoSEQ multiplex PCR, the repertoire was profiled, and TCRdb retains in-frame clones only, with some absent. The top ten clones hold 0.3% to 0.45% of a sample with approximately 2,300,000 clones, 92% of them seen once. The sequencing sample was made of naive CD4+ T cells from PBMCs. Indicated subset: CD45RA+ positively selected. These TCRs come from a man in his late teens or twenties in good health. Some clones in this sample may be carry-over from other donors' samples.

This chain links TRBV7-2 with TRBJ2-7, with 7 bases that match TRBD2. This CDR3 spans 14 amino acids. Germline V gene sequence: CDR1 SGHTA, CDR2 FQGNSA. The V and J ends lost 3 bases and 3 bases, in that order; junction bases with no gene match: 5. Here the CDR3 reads CASSLGGGYYEQYF. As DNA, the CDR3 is TGTGCCAGCAGCTTGGGCGGGGGTTACTACGAGCAGTACTTC. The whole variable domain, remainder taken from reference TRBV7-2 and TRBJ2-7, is GAGVSQSPSNKVTEKGKDVELRCDPISGHTALYWYRQSLGQGLEFLIYFQGNSAPDKSGLPSDRFSAERTGGSVSTLTIQRTQQEDSAVYLCASSLGGGYYEQYFGPGTRLTVT.

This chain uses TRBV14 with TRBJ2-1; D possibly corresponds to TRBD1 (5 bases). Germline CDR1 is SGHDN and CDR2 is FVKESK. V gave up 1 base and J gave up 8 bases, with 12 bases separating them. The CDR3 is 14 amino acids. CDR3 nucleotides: TGTGCCAGCAGCCAAGTAGGGTGGGGCGATGAGCAGTTCTTC. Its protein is CASSQVGWGDEQFF.

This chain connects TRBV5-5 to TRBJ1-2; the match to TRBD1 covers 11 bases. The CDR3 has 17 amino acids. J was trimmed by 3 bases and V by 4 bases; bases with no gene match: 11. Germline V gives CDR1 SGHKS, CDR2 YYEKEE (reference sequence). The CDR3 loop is CASSPWTGGGLYYGYTF. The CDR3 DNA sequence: TGTGCCAGCAGCCCCTGGACAGGGGGCGGATTATACTATGGCTACACCTTC.

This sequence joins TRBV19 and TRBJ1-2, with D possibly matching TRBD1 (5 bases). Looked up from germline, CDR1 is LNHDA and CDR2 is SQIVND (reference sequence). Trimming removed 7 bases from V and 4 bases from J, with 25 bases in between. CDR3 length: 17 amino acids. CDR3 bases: TGTGCCAGTACAAGAGAGGGGAGTGCGGCCTCCGGCTATGGCTACACCTTC. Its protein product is CASTREGSAASGYGYTF.